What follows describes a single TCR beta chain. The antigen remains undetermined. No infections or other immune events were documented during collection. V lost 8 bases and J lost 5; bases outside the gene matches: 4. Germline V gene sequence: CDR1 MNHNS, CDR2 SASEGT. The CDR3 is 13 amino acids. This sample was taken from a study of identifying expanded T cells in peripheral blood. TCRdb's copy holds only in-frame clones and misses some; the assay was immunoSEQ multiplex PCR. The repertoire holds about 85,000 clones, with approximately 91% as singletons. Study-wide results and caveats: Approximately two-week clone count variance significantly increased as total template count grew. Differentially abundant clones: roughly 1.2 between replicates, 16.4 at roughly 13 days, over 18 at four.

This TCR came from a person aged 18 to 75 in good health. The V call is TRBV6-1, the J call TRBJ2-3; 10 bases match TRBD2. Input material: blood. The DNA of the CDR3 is TGTGCCAGCGTGGCTAGCGGGGGAGATACGCAGTATTTT. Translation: CASVASGGDTQYF.